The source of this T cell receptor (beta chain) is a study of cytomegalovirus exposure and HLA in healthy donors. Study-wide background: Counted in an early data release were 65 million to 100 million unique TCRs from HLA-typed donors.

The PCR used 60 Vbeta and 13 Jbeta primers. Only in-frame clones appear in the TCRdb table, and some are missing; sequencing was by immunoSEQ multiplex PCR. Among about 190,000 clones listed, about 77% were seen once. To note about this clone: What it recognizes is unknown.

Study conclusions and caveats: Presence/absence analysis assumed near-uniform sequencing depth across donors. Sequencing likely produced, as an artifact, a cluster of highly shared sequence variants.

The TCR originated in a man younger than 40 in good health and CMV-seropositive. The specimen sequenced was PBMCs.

The DNA for the CDR3 is TGTGCCAGCACCCGCCCGGGGGGCGGAAAGACCCAGTACTTC. Amino acid sequence: CASTRPGGGKTQYF. The chain joins TRBV5-6 to TRBJ2-5; D possibly corresponds to TRBD2 (7 bases). The CDR3 contains 14 residues. V lost 6 bases, J lost 6 bases, and 18 bases lay in between. Germline loops: CDR1 SGHDT, CDR2 YYEEEE.